The 5 T cell receptor beta chains below were found in one sample sequenced in a study of blood T cell repertoires in COVID-19. Using immunoSEQ multiplex PCR, the repertoire was profiled, and TCRdb retains in-frame clones only, with some absent. The sample carries 50,000 to 75,000 clones, around 92% recorded once. The source material was peripheral blood. Receptors originate from a man aged 55 to 70 with acute or convalescent COVID-19.

This clone is a singleton in its sample. This rearrangement joins TRBV10-3 to TRBJ1-1; D is ambiguous. This CDR3 is built from 14 residues. Trimming took off 0 bases at V and 5 bases at J, with 10 bases between the two ends. Germline V gene data show CDR1 as ENHRY and CDR2 as SYGVKD. CDR3 protein: CAISESEGRTEAFF. Written as DNA, the CDR3 is TGTGCCATCAGTGAGTCGGAGGGAAGGACTGAAGCTTTCTTT.

This rearrangement joins TRBV23-1 to TRBJ2-7, with 7 bases that match TRBD1. TRBV23-1 is an ORF, and what it does is uncertain. The trim removed 11 bases at V and 4 bases at J, leaving 11 bases unmatched. The CDR3 consists of 13 residues. The CDR3 loop is CAAEGTESYEQYF. In DNA, the CDR3 is TGCGCCGCTGAAGGGACAGAATCTTACGAGCAGTACTTC.

This chain joins TRBV19 and TRBJ2-4; TRBD1 aligns across 8 bases. Trimming cost V 8 bases and J 8 bases; bases outside gene matches: 5. Germline-derived CDR1 and CDR2 are LNHDA and SQIVND (reference sequence). The CDR3 is 12 residues long. CDR3 bases: TGTGCCAGTCTCGGACAGGGAGACATTCAGTACTTC. It codes for CASLGQGDIQYF.

The chain uses TRBV30 and TRBJ1-2, with D hard to call. Trimming left V 3 bases short and J 8 bases short, with 13 bases between. Germline CDR1 reads GTSNPN; CDR2 reads SVGIG (reference sequence). The CDR3 extends over 12 amino acids. The chain's CDR3 is CAWSPRGLGYTF. The DNA of the CDR3 is TGTGCCTGGAGCCCTCGAGGGCTCGGCTACACCTTC.

The chain employs TRBV5-1 and TRBJ2-5, with D possibly being TRBD2 (5 bases). This CDR3 contains 15 residues. Germline V gene data show CDR1 as SGHRS and CDR2 as YFSETQ. The V gene lost 5 bases and the J gene lost 1 base, with 15 bases spanning the gap. CDR3 in amino acids: CASRAREGSQETQYF. The DNA of the CDR3 is TGCGCCAGCAGGGCGAGAGAGGGCTCCCAAGAGACCCAGTACTTC.